This T cell receptor (beta chain) was sequenced during a study of identical twins. Study observations and caveats: With abundant cord blood beta clonotypes, insertions were fewer; memory repertoires showed no such pattern.

TCRdb called the 5' RACE reads again in MiXCR, with one record for every CDR3 protein. The sample gives hundreds of thousands of distinct CDR3 sequences, approximately 8% of which show up once; roughly 5.4% is in the top ten. With 3 bases removed from V and 5 bases from J, the gap between germline ends came to 25 bases. Per the germline V gene, CDR1 is SGHAT and CDR2 is FQDESV (reference sequence). The CDR3 runs 18 residues. As for this clonotype: What it binds is unknown.

These data were also filed under a second study, of yellow fever vaccine responses in identical twins.

V usage is TRBV11-1 and J usage is TRBJ2-5; the D is unclear. This TCR was sampled from a woman aged 18-29 years in good health. The sequencing sample was made of CD8+ T cells sorted from blood. The CDR3 sequence: CASSFSRDVGSLWETQYF. The DNA for the CDR3 is TGTGCCAGCAGCTTCAGCCGCGATGTAGGCAGCCTTTGGGAGACCCAGTACTTC.